A selection of T cell receptor beta chains follows, all from one sample in a study of cytomegalovirus exposure and HLA in healthy donors. Generated by immunoSEQ multiplex PCR, the TCRdb table keeps only in-frame clones and is missing some. The repertoire consists of 200,000 to 250,000 clones, with 75% to 85% occurring once and the leading ten covering 2.7%. Sequences were obtained from PBMCs. These receptors originate from a woman aged 60 to 75 in good health and CMV-seropositive. The CDR3 runs from the conserved cysteine through the conserved F or W. Size is stated for part of the rows, as once, few or many counts, or as a class when the clone is expanded.

>once|TRBV5-1|16
CASSRGTSGTWETQYF
>.|TRBV7-9|14
CASNAGSSGNTIYF
>once|TRBV9|12
CASSVNKETQYF
>.|TRBV4-1|14
CASRPTGTGSGYTF
>.|TRBV18|16
CASSPSGTGGNYGYTF
>once|TRBV5-1|17
CASSLEDSGRAGDTQYF
>.|TRBV18|14
CASSPQGTNEKLFF
>.|TRBV27|16
CASSPGLRRGTDTQYF
>few|TRBV6-4|15
CASSKGAGLVDTQYF
>.|TRBV6-4|15
CASGEQGFGNTEAFF
>.|TRBV28|15
CASSSPGQAVHEQYF
>once|TRBV29-1|14
CSVLATGRTDTQYF
>.|TRBV28|16
CASGTEQGSTNTEAFF
>.|TRBV6-1|14
CASRAGPENTEAFF
>few|TRBV30|15
CAWSGKGLAGGPQFF
>few|TRBV5-1|15
CASSLQQGANEKLFF
>.|TRBV6-5|16
CASSYKGLGEASPLHF
>few|TRBV5-1|13
CASSDNEGDEQYF
>.|TRBV5-6|14
CASSSAGQGAEQFF
>few|TRBV27|14
CASSFQGVSEKLFF
>few|TRBV4-2|17
CASSQGMVRGAPETQYF
>once|TRBV21-1|14
CASNHSPDNYEQYF
>.|TRBV5-1|14
CASSFDYSQETQYF
>.|TRBV5-1|15
CASSPSLQGGNEQYF
>once|TRBV4-2|15
CASSQVPGQGYGYTF
>.|TRBV18|19
CASSPQPGQGLVGANVLTF
>.|TRBV10-3|15
CAISPILLANYGYTF
>few|TRBV5-5|14
CASTPAGVGETQYF
>.|TRBV6-1|13
CASRLAGGETQYF
>once|TRBV30|15
CAWSNLGTGATPLHF
>.|TRBV29-1|9
CSPGGKAFF
>.|TRBV9|13
CASSGSGYSPLHF
>.|TRBV6-5|14
CASSLGQGSYEQYF
>.|TRBV5-6|16
CASSLETSGSLNEQYF
>.|TRBV7-9|16
CASSSLEGQMNTEAFF
>.|TRBV27|17
CASSSGTGRGDSDTQYF
>.|TRBV10-1|14
CASSGTSGSYEQYF
>.|TRBV6-1|15
CASSERESSTDTQYF